This TCR beta chain emerged from a study of long-term antiretroviral therapy in people with HIV. Across the whole study: Samples from the earliest time points predate the 2015 immediate-ART recommendation by about a decade.

Researchers secured at least one pre-ART and at least two post-ART PBMC samples from each donor. Turning to this clone: The antigen is undetermined.

Germline CDR1 MNHNY, CDR2 SVGAGI (reference sequence). Trimming removed 2 bases from V and 10 bases from J, with 15 bases in between. The CDR3 totals 14 residues. Whole-study results and caveats: Diversity measured after ART increased yet remained under transplant donor controls.

They ran version v3.0 of the immunoSEQ assay at survey level. The table came from immunoSEQ multiplex PCR; TCRdb's copy has only in-frame clones and leaves some out. The sample includes tens of thousands of clones, 87% of them seen just once. This sequence was found in a woman in her forties or fifties with HIV. The material sequenced was unsorted PBMCs, taken 2.6 years after starting antiretroviral therapy. The chain employs TRBV6-6 and TRBJ1-5, with a tentative D call TRBD1 (5 bases). The CDR3 DNA reads as TGTGCCAGCAGTTACGGGGACCCTCGAAATCCCCAGCATTTT. Its protein is CASSYGDPRNPQHF.